These 6 T cell receptor beta chains were sequenced from one sample in a study of molecular identifiers for immune sequencing clone quantification. Each CDR3 protein is one row after TCRdb ran MiXCR on the PCR reads. This sample yields some 89,000 distinct CDR3 sequences, of which 24% are seen a single time; around 0.92% belongs to the top ten. Sample: naive CD8+ T cells from blood, with Jurkat cell RNA spiked in. Subset in this sample: FACS-sorted CD8+CD4-CCR7+CD45RA+ naive T cells. These receptors originate from a human donor in good health. Some libraries in this study had Jurkat cell RNA spiked in.

In its sample, this clonotype was seen many times. The rearrangement joins TRBV5-1 to TRBJ2-4, with 10 bases lining up with TRBD2. This CDR3 has 19 amino acids. Germline lookup yields CDR1 SGHRS and CDR2 YFSETQ. Trimming removed 4 bases from V and 0 bases from J; junction bases left unmatched: 13. The CDR3 DNA sequence: TGCGCCAGCAGCGGGGGATCTAGCGGGAGAAGGAAAGCCAAAAACATTCAGTACTTC. Its translation: CASSGGSSGRRKAKNIQYF.

This clonotype was detected ten times or more. This chain joins TRBV11-2 and TRBJ2-1, with D perhaps TRBD1 (8 bases). This CDR3 spans 13 amino acids. Germline values: CDR1 SGHAT, CDR2 FQNNGV. With 10 bases removed from V and 3 bases from J, the gap between germline ends came to 13 bases. CDR3 sequence (DNA): TGTGCCACCACAGGGGGGGTCTACAATGAGCAGTTCTTC. This codes for CATTGGVYNEQFF.

In this sample, this clonotype turned up many times. This chain joins TRBV5-1 and TRBJ2-7, with 8 bases lining up with TRBD1. The CDR3 loop spans 16 amino acids. Germline trimming cut 0 bases from V and 3 bases from J; bases unmatched to any gene: 8. Germline CDR1 is SGHRS and CDR2 is YFSETQ. The CDR3 sequence is CASSLALGQAYYEQYF. The CDR3 nucleotides are TGCGCCAGCAGCTTGGCCCTGGGACAGGCTTACTACGAGCAGTACTTC.

For this clonotype: A much larger clone lies one base from this, so it may be a read error. The chain joins TRBV5-1 to TRBJ2-5; 7 nucleotides align to TRBD2. CDR1 is SGHRS and CDR2 is YFSETQ in the germline V gene. This CDR3 region has 15 residues. The CDR3: CASSLAQRGGEAQYF. DNA for the CDR3: TGCGCCAGCAGCTTGGCGCAGCGGGGTGGAGAGGCCCAGTACTTC. The full variable domain, its missing parts supplied by reference TRBV5-1 and TRBJ2-5, is KAGVTQTPRYLIKTRGQQVTLSCSPISGHRSVSWYQQTPGQGLQFLFEYFSETQRNKGNFPGRFSGRQFSNSRSEMNVSTLELGDSALYLCASSLAQRGGEAQYFGPGTRLLVL.

This clonotype was counted ten times or more. This chain uses TRBV29-1 with TRBJ1-2; weak D call: TRBD1 (6 bases). Between the trimmed V and J ends, which lost 7 bases and 4 bases, there was a span of 19 bases. CDR3 length equals 14 residues. In germline, CDR1 is SQVTM, CDR2 ANQGSEA. This chain's CDR3 is CSAVIRDTVYGYTF. The CDR3 DNA sequence: TGCAGCGCCGTGATCCGGGACACCGTCTATGGCTACACCTTC.

In this sample, this clonotype turned up a few times. The chain recombines TRBV20-1 with TRBJ2-1; 7 bases align to TRBD1. The length of the CDR3 is 15 residues. Germline trimming cut 6 bases from V and 6 bases from J; bases unmatched to any gene: 14. CDR1 and CDR2 from the germline V gene are DFQATT and SNEGSKA (reference sequence). The CDR3 DNA reads TGCAGTGCCAAAGTCCGGGACAGACCTTTCAATGAGCAGTTCTTC. As protein: CSAKVRDRPFNEQFF.